A selection of T cell receptor beta chains follows, all from one sample in a study of blood T cell repertoires in COVID-19. Measured with immunoSEQ multiplex PCR; TCRdb has only the in-frame clones, and not every one. The table lists a few hundred thousand clones, about 89% of them singletons, with 3% in the top ten. Specimen: peripheral blood. These receptors were obtained from a woman aged 30 to 39 with COVID-19, enrolled during active disease. CDR3s include the opening cysteine and the closing phenylalanine or tryptophan. A D gene is named only where the DNA matches it firmly. Clone size is not always given. Where it is, it says once, few, many or a class for expanded clones.

j_call: TRBJ1-1
clone_size: .
v_call: TRBV9
d_call: .
cdr3_aa: CASSPPQRVAEAFF
cdr3_nt: TGTGCCAGCAGCCCCCCTCAGAGGGTCGCTGAAGCTTTCTTT

j_call: TRBJ1-1
clone_size: .
v_call: TRBV6-5
d_call: .
cdr3_aa: CASSPGNGATEAFF
cdr3_nt: TGTGCCAGCAGCCCAGGGAACGGCGCGACTGAAGCTTTCTTT

j_call: TRBJ2-3
clone_size: .
v_call: TRBV11-3
d_call: .
cdr3_aa: CASSSGYGLLSDTQYF
cdr3_nt: TGTGCCAGCAGTAGCGGATATGGGCTCTTATCAGATACGCAGTATTTT

j_call: TRBJ1-1
clone_size: .
v_call: TRBV29-1
d_call: TRBD1
cdr3_aa: CSVVGQAEAFF
cdr3_nt: TGCAGCGTGGTCGGACAGGCTGAAGCTTTCTTT

j_call: TRBJ2-3
clone_size: .
v_call: TRBV6-5
d_call: .
cdr3_aa: CASSYSSRVDTDTQYF
cdr3_nt: TGTGCCAGCAGTTACTCTAGCCGCGTTGACACAGATACGCAGTATTTT

j_call: TRBJ2-1
clone_size: .
v_call: TRBV6-5
d_call: .
cdr3_aa: CASIGHRSYNEQFF
cdr3_nt: TGTGCCAGCATAGGACACCGCTCCTACAATGAGCAGTTCTTC

j_call: TRBJ2-3
clone_size: .
v_call: TRBV27
d_call: TRBD1
cdr3_aa: CASTTFKGMGQERDTQYF
cdr3_nt: TGTGCCAGCACCACCTTCAAAGGGATGGGACAGGAGCGGGATACGCAGTATTTT

j_call: TRBJ1-5
clone_size: .
v_call: TRBV9
d_call: .
cdr3_aa: CASSVGGTQPQHF
cdr3_nt: TGTGCCAGCAGCGTCGGGGGGACTCAGCCCCAGCATTTT

j_call: TRBJ1-6
clone_size: .
v_call: TRBV7-2
d_call: .
cdr3_aa: CASSTGGGPLHF
cdr3_nt: TGTGCCAGCAGCACCGGGGGGGGACCCCTCCACTTT

j_call: TRBJ2-2
clone_size: .
v_call: TRBV7-2
d_call: .
cdr3_aa: CASSLAYWVGVGELFF
cdr3_nt: TGTGCCAGCAGCTTAGCGTACTGGGTCGGGGTCGGGGAGCTGTTTTTT

j_call: TRBJ2-1
clone_size: .
v_call: TRBV7-2
d_call: TRBD2
cdr3_aa: CASSPRTSGRASNEQFF
cdr3_nt: TGTGCCAGCAGCCCGCGAACGAGCGGGAGGGCCTCCAATGAGCAGTTCTTC

j_call: TRBJ1-1
clone_size: once
v_call: TRBV6-5
d_call: .
cdr3_aa: CASSSGPRGTEAFF
cdr3_nt: TGTGCCAGCAGTTCCGGACCAAGGGGTACTGAAGCTTTCTTT

j_call: TRBJ1-2
clone_size: .
v_call: TRBV24-1
d_call: .
cdr3_aa: CATSDLGINYGYTF
cdr3_nt: TGTGCCACCAGTGATTTGGGCATAAACTATGGCTACACCTTC

j_call: TRBJ1-2
clone_size: .
v_call: TRBV4-1
d_call: TRBD1
cdr3_aa: CASSQATGVNLWEGYTF
cdr3_nt: TGCGCCAGCAGCCAAGCGACAGGGGTTAACCTATGGGAGGGCTACACCTTC

j_call: TRBJ1-2
clone_size: .
v_call: TRBV5-6
d_call: .
cdr3_aa: CASSLGGINYGYTF
cdr3_nt: TGTGCCAGCAGCTTAGGAGGAATTAACTATGGCTACACCTTC

j_call: TRBJ1-1
clone_size: .
v_call: TRBV4-3
d_call: .
cdr3_aa: CASSHPHRGAAEAFF
cdr3_nt: TGCGCCAGCAGCCACCCCCACCGGGGGGCGGCTGAAGCTTTCTTT

j_call: TRBJ1-6
clone_size: .
v_call: TRBV7-8
d_call: .
cdr3_aa: CASSLAGGESSYNSPLHF
cdr3_nt: TGTGCCAGCAGCTTAGCCGGGGGGGAGAGCTCCTATAATTCACCCCTCCACTTT

j_call: TRBJ2-2
clone_size: .
v_call: TRBV7-9
d_call: .
cdr3_aa: CASSLAPGTGELFF
cdr3_nt: TGTGCCAGCAGCTTAGCGCCGGGCACCGGGGAGCTGTTTTTT

j_call: TRBJ1-2
clone_size: .
v_call: TRBV10-3
d_call: TRBD1
cdr3_aa: CAISEGQGVNYGYTF
cdr3_nt: TGTGCCATCAGTGAAGGGCAGGGGGTTAACTATGGCTACACCTTC

j_call: TRBJ1-5
clone_size: .
v_call: TRBV5-5
d_call: TRBD1
cdr3_aa: CASSSGGGNQPQHF
cdr3_nt: TGTGCCAGCAGCTCAGGGGGCGGAAATCAGCCCCAGCATTTT